The 8 T cell receptor beta chains given below trace back to one sample, sequenced in a study of OX40 agonist ivuxolimab in advanced cancers. The library relied on the immunoSEQ multiplex PCR assay. Entries here come from immuneACCESS through TCRdb and include only in-frame sequences with V and J called. Some clones fail to appear in such tables; in the studies checked, an unresolved V gene covers under half of the shortfall, and the cause of the remainder is unknown. In all, the sample holds 70,000 or so clones, and over 75% of those were seen once. The ten largest clones add up to around 6.5% of the sample. Sequences were derived from CD4+ or CD8+ T cells sorted from blood, sampled in a trial of the OX40 agonist ivuxolimab. These receptors originate from an adult with an advanced solid tumor such as melanoma, head and neck, liver or kidney cancer.

The DNA for the CDR3 is TGTGCCAGCAGCTCCACTAGCGATCCGGACAATGAGCAGTTCTTC. This gives the protein CASSSTSDPDNEQFF. This chain joins TRBV7-9 and TRBJ2-1; 7 positions agree with TRBD2. From germline, CDR1 is SEHNR and CDR2 FQNEAQ (reference sequence). V lost 4 bases, J lost 5 bases, and 8 bases stayed unmatched. This CDR3 region has 15 residues.

The V call is TRBV15, the J call TRBJ2-7, with unresolved D. CDR1 and CDR2 (germline): LNHNV, YYDKDF (reference sequence). The CDR3 contains 14 residues. V was cut by 2 bases and J by 1 base, with 9 bases left in between. The CDR3 protein is CATSRKDGSYEQYF. CDR3 sequence (DNA): TGTGCCACCAGCAGAAAAGACGGATCCTACGAGCAGTACTTC.

The chain combines TRBV19 with TRBJ2-5, with D perhaps TRBD2 (6 bases). CDR1 LNHDA and CDR2 SQIVND come from the germline V gene (reference sequence). This CDR3 comprises 17 residues. Trimming left V 5 bases short and J 5 bases short, with 24 bases between. CDR3 sequence reads: CASSPPGLPVSGETQYF. The CDR3 DNA follows: TGTGCCAGTAGTCCTCCGGGACTCCCCGTAAGTGGGGAGACCCAGTACTTC.

This chain uses TRBV30 with TRBJ1-5, with 7 bases that match TRBD1. The germline V gene has CDR1 GTSNPN and CDR2 SVGIG (reference sequence). There are 13 residues in the CDR3. J was trimmed by 4 bases and V by 3 bases; bases with no gene match: 3. CDR3 sequence reads: CAWRAQGNQPQHF. CDR3 in DNA: TGTGCCTGGAGGGCACAGGGGAATCAGCCCCAGCATTTT.

This clone was counted a single time. CDR3 bases: TGTGCCAGTAGCAAGATGGACAGGGAATCTACAGATACGCAGTATTTT. Translating it yields CASSKMDRESTDTQYF. The chain links TRBV19 to TRBJ2-3; 8 bases are shared with TRBD1. This CDR3 contains 16 residues. The J segment lost 3 bases and the V segment lost 6 bases, leaving 11 bases of the junction unmatched. CDR1 and CDR2 (germline): LNHDA, SQIVND (reference sequence).

This clone turned up a few times. This rearrangement joins TRBV7-9 to TRBJ2-7; D may be TRBD1 (6 bases). V lost 8 bases and J 1 base, leaving 9 bases between the germline ends. Germline assignment: CDR1 SEHNR and CDR2 FQNEAQ (reference sequence). The CDR3 extends over 12 amino acids. The CDR3 sequence is CASGGGSYEQYF. The CDR3 DNA follows: TGTGCCAGCGGGGGCGGGTCCTACGAGCAGTACTTC.

J is TRBJ2-7 and V is TRBV11-3; D call uncertain. The germline V gene encodes CDR1 SGHNT and CDR2 YENEEA. CDR3 length: 12 amino acids. The V gene lost 3 bases and the J gene lost 5 bases, with 8 bases spanning the gap. CDR3 sequence: CASSFGPNEQYF. The DNA of the CDR3 is TGTGCCAGCAGCTTCGGACCCAACGAGCAGTACTTC. Supplemented by reference TRBV11-3 and TRBJ2-7, the full variable domain reads EAGVVQSPRYKIIEKKQPVAFWCNPISGHNTLYWYLQNLGQGPELLIRYENEEAVDDSQLPKDRFSAERLKGVDSTLKIQPAELGDSAVYLCASSFGPNEQYFGPGTRLTVT.

The rearrangement joins TRBV11-3 to TRBJ1-2; D is uncertain. The CDR3 length is 13 residues. Per germline, CDR1 SGHNT and CDR2 YENEEA. V was cut by 5 bases and J by 12 bases, with 19 bases left in between. In DNA, the CDR3 is TGTGCCAGCAGCCCTCGGGAGGAGGAAAGAAACACCTTC. It encodes CASSPREEERNTF.